These T cell receptor beta chains were read from a single sample in a study of T-cell reconstitution after alpha-beta-depleted transplantation in children. TCRdb analysed the PCR reads with MiXCR anew, one entry per CDR3 protein. The sample holds about 590,000 distinct CDR3 sequences, 10% to 15% seen once. Sequenced material: PBMCs, mostly from graft donor cells, taken 360 days after TCRalphabeta/CD19-depleted stem cell transplant. The receptor set was obtained from a male patient under 18 who had a stem cell transplant for acute myeloid leukemia, so the T cells may come from the graft donor. Both conserved end residues are part of each CDR3. A D gene is named only where the DNA matches it firmly. Some rows have no size entry. The others give once, few or many, or a class for an expanded clone.

clone size	V gene	D gene	J gene	CDR3 DNA	CDR3 protein
many	TRBV28	TRBD2	TRBJ2-1	TGTGCCAGCAGCGCGGGACTAGCGTTGTACAATGAGCAGTTCTTC	CASSAGLALYNEQFF
once	TRBV7-2	TRBD1	TRBJ1-5	TGTGCCAGCAGCTCGCGGACAGGACCATATAGCAATCAGCCCCAGCATTTT	CASSSRTGPYSNQPQHF
few	TRBV20-1	TRBD2	TRBJ2-7	TGCAGTGCTGAGATGGGCGGGAGTGACAACGAGCAGTACTTC	CSAEMGGSDNEQYF
-	TRBV5-1	TRBD1	TRBJ1-2	TGCGCCAGCAGCTTGGACAGGGGGGTCTATGGCTACACCTTC	CASSLDRGVYGYTF
few	TRBV7-2	-	TRBJ2-3	TGTGCCAGCAGCCCGGCAAAGGGTAGTTCAGATACGCAGTATTTT	CASSPAKGSSDTQYF
many	TRBV12-3/TRBV12-4	-	TRBJ2-3	TGTGCCAGCAGTTTAGAGTGGAGGGTAATAGATACGCAGTATTTT	CASSLEWRVIDTQYF
-	TRBV20-1	-	TRBJ2-3	TGCAGTGCTGGCCTGGCAGATACGCAGTATTTT	CSAGLADTQYF
few	TRBV7-2	TRBD2	TRBJ2-7	TGTGCCAGCAGCTTAGTTTCCCTAGCGGCGGCCTACGAGCAGTACTTC	CASSLVSLAAAYEQYF
many	TRBV5-1	-	TRBJ2-3	TGCGCCAGCAGTCTAGCCGGAAACACAGATACGCAGTATTTT	CASSLAGNTDTQYF
-	TRBV7-8	-	TRBJ2-4	TGTGCCAGCAGCCCCAAGGAGATAGCCAAAAACATTCAGTACTTC	CASSPKEIAKNIQYF
-	TRBV4-3	-	TRBJ2-1	TGCGCCAGCAGCCAAGATTGGCGGTATTCATACAATGAGCAGTTCTTC	CASSQDWRYSYNEQFF
many	TRBV20-1	TRBD2	TRBJ2-7	TGCAGTGCTAGAAGTAGCGGGGTGGTAACCTACGAGCAGTACTTC	CSARSSGVVTYEQYF
many	TRBV20-1	TRBD1	TRBJ2-1	TGCAGTGCTCCGCCCCCCGGGACAGGGTCCTACAATGAGCAGTTCTTC	CSAPPPGTGSYNEQFF
many	TRBV29-1	-	TRBJ2-1	TGCAGCGTTGAACCACCTCTGATTAGACTTTCCAATGAGCAGTTCTTC	CSVEPPLIRLSNEQFF
few	TRBV28	TRBD2	TRBJ2-5	TGTGCCAGCAGTTTTAGGACTAGCTTCCCCCAAGAGACCCAGTACTTC	CASSFRTSFPQETQYF
-	TRBV24-1	-	TRBJ1-1	TGTGCCACCAGTGGCTTGGGGTTGGACACTGAAGCTTTCTTT	CATSGLGLDTEAFF
few	TRBV12-3/TRBV12-4	-	TRBJ1-1	TGTGCCAGTCCCCCTCAACCCCCAGACCGGGGATCTAAAATGAACACTGAAGCTTTCTTT	CASPPQPPDRGSKMNTEAFF
-	TRBV29-1	TRBD2	TRBJ2-1	TGCAGCCCCCGGAAAGCTAGCGGGGGGATTAATGAGCAGTTCTTC	CSPRKASGGINEQFF
few	TRBV9	-	TRBJ2-1	TGTGCCAGCAGCGTAGCGGGATGGCATGAGCAGTTCTTC	CASSVAGWHEQFF
-	TRBV29-1	-	TRBJ2-5	TGCAGCGCTACCAAAAGGGGATGGGAGACCCAGTACTTC	CSATKRGWETQYF
few	TRBV7-8	TRBD2	TRBJ2-7	TGTGCCAGCAGCTCGCTGTTAGCGGGAGTGATAGAGCAGTACTTC	CASSSLLAGVIEQYF
few	TRBV14	TRBD2	TRBJ2-1	TGTGCCAGCAGTAGTCTTAGCGGGAGACCGAGCTCCTACAATGAGCAGTTCTTC	CASSSLSGRPSSYNEQFF
-	TRBV7-8	-	TRBJ1-3	TGTGCCAGCAGCTTAGCGTTATCAGGATTAGGAAACACCATATATTTT	CASSLALSGLGNTIYF
few	TRBV2	-	TRBJ2-7	TGTGCCAGCAGCCAAAGGGGGGTTTTGGCCTACGAGCAGTACTTC	CASSQRGVLAYEQYF
few	TRBV4-3	-	TRBJ2-1	TGCGCCAGCAGCCAAGAAATGGCGGGCCTGGGGTACAATGAGCAGTTCTTC	CASSQEMAGLGYNEQFF
many	TRBV5-6	TRBD2	TRBJ2-3	TGTGCCAGCAGCTACCCTTTATCCAAAGGCGGGAGAATTTTAAATACGCAGTATTTT	CASSYPLSKGGRILNTQYF
-	TRBV4-1	-	TRBJ2-3	TGCGCCAGCAGCTCCCGCGCGGGTAGCACAGATACGCAGTATTTT	CASSSRAGSTDTQYF
-	TRBV20-1	TRBD1	TRBJ2-7	TGCAGTGCCCATTGGACAGGGCACGAGCAGTACTTC	CSAHWTGHEQYF
-	TRBV15	-	TRBJ2-4	TGTGCCACCAGCACTCGTCGCGGGTCCGCAAACATTCAGTACTTC	CATSTRRGSANIQYF
-	TRBV7-3	-	TRBJ2-2	TGTGCCAGCAGCCCAAAACTCACCGGGGAGCTGTTTTTT	CASSPKLTGELFF
few	TRBV20-1	TRBD2	TRBJ2-7	TGCAGTGCTAGTTCTGGACTAGCCGACGAGCAGTACTTC	CSASSGLADEQYF
-	TRBV29-1	TRBD2	TRBJ2-1	TGCAGCGGGAGGGGCGGGAGGTCCGTTGAGCAGTTCTTC	CSGRGGRSVEQFF
many	TRBV12-3/TRBV12-4	-	TRBJ2-3	TGTGCCAGTGGGGGACTTCGCACAGATACGCAGTATTTT	CASGGLRTDTQYF
many	TRBV18	-	TRBJ2-7	TGTGCCAGCTCACCAAATTGGGGGTACGAGCAGTACTTC	CASSPNWGYEQYF
few	TRBV4-3	-	TRBJ2-5	TGCGCCAGCAGCCAAGATGCAGGGGCCGGAGAGACCCAGTACTTC	CASSQDAGAGETQYF
many	TRBV29-1	TRBD2	TRBJ2-3	TGCAGCGTTATACTAGCGGGAGGGCCACACAGCACAGATACGCAGTATTTT	CSVILAGGPHSTDTQYF
few	TRBV4-3	TRBD1	TRBJ2-7	TGCGCCAGCAGCCCGGGACAGGGCAAGTACGAGCAGTACTTC	CASSPGQGKYEQYF
few	TRBV6-2/TRBV6-3	TRBD1	TRBJ1-5	TGTGCCAGCAGTTACTCCGGGACAGGGTTATTCGGGCAGCCCCAGCATTTT	CASSYSGTGLFGQPQHF
few	TRBV15	-	TRBJ2-7	TGTGCCACCAGCAGAACATTCTCCTACGAGCAGTACTTC	CATSRTFSYEQYF
many	TRBV7-3	-	TRBJ1-1	TGTGCCAGCAGCTTAAGGGCAGGGGTAAACACTGAAGCTTTCTTT	CASSLRAGVNTEAFF
-	TRBV20-1	-	TRBJ2-3	TGCAGTGCTCTAGCCCCGGCAGATACGCAGTATTTT	CSALAPADTQYF
few	TRBV7-9	-	TRBJ1-6	TGTGCCAGCAGCTTTGGCGGGGCTAATTCACCCCTCCACTTT	CASSFGGANSPLHF